Each of the 18 T cell receptor beta chains below was sequenced from the same sample in a study of shared T cell receptors in the human thymus. Using immunoSEQ multiplex PCR, the repertoire was profiled, and TCRdb retains in-frame clones only, with some absent. The sample has 540,000 or so clones, around 78% seen once. These data were likewise used in another study, on human thymus T cells.

Sequenced material: thymocytes. Receptor source: a boy younger than two with a congenital heart defect.

The chain links TRBV5-6 to TRBJ2-7; 7 bases are shared with TRBD2. V shed 4 bases and J 5 bases; nucleotides not matched to a gene: 18. CDR1 is SGHDT and CDR2 is YYEEEE in the germline V gene. The CDR3 is 17 amino acids. CDR3 DNA sequence: TGTGCCAGCAGCGCGACCCGTTGGGGGGAGGGCCTTGACGAGCAGTACTTC. This gives the protein CASSATRWGEGLDEQYF.

This chain's CDR3 is CATSRDRATGTYEQYF. The DNA for the CDR3 is TGTGCCACCAGCAGAGATCGGGCGACAGGGACCTACGAGCAGTACTTC. V and J are TRBV15 and TRBJ2-7; TRBD1 matches at 7 bases. V lost 0 bases and J lost 2; bases outside the gene matches: 7. The germline CDR1 and CDR2 sequences are LNHNV and YYDKDF (reference sequence). This CDR3 region has 16 residues.

The chain recombines TRBV13 with TRBJ1-1; TRBD1 is a possible D gene (5 bases). V was pared by 5 bases and J by 0 bases, with 22 bases between. This CDR3 has 18 amino acids. CDR1 and CDR2 from the germline V gene are PRHDT and FYEKMQ (reference sequence). DNA of the CDR3: TGTGCCAGCAGCGACACTCCGGGGGGGAATGGTATGAACACTGAAGCTTTCTTT. Translating it yields CASSDTPGGNGMNTEAFF.

The J gene is TRBJ2-3, the V gene TRBV7-3; 13 nucleotides match TRBD2. Trimming at V came to 2 bases and at J to 2 bases, leaving 4 bases not matched to a gene. Germline assignment: CDR1 SGHTA and CDR2 FQGTGA. The CDR3 is 17 amino acids. CDR3 amino acids: CASSLLGTSGITDTQYF. The CDR3 DNA is TGTGCCAGCAGCTTACTAGGGACTAGCGGGATCACAGATACGCAGTATTTT.

The gene calls are TRBV10-1 and TRBJ2-7; tentatively, D is TRBD1 (5 bases). Germline CDR1 reads WNHNN; CDR2 reads SYGVQD (reference sequence). Trimming pared 5 bases from V and 3 bases from J, leaving 20 bases between. The CDR3 has 16 amino acids. The CDR3 loop is CASSSRTGGHRYEQYF. For the CDR3, the DNA is TGCGCCAGCAGTTCTCGAACGGGCGGACATCGCTACGAGCAGTACTTC.

The chain employs TRBV18 and TRBJ1-2; TRBD1 aligns across 8 bases. In germline, CDR1 is KGHSH, CDR2 LQKENI. Trimming removed 6 bases from V and 0 bases from J; junction bases left unmatched: 3. This CDR3 has 14 amino acids. The CDR3 DNA reads TGTGCCAGCTCCGGGACAGGAGCTAACTATGGCTACACCTTC. It yields the protein CASSGTGANYGYTF.

This clone was detected a few times. This rearrangement joins TRBV19 to TRBJ1-4, with D possibly being TRBD1 (5 bases). V was pared by 7 bases and J by 4 bases, with 10 bases between. Looked up from germline, CDR1 is LNHDA and CDR2 is SQIVND (reference sequence). The CDR3 spans 13 residues. Here the CDR3 reads CASMGQNNEKLFF. As DNA, the CDR3 is TGTGCCAGTATGGGGCAGAATAATGAAAAACTGTTTTTT. Full variable domain (outside the CDR3, taken from reference TRBV19 and TRBJ1-4): DGGITQSPKYLFRKEGQNVTLSCEQNLNHDAMYWYRQDPGQGLRLIYYSQIVNDFQKGDIAEGYSVSREKKESFPLTVTSAQKNPTAFYLCASMGQNNEKLFFGSGTQLSVL.

The chain combines TRBV4-3 with TRBJ2-7; 11 nucleotides line up with TRBD2. Trimming cost V 2 bases and J 4 bases; bases outside gene matches: 10. This CDR3 spans 17 amino acids. Germline CDR1 is LGHNA and CDR2 is YSLEER. For the CDR3, the DNA is TGCGCCAGCAGCCAATGGCTCACTAGCGGGAGCGCTTACGAGCAGTACTTC. Its translation is CASSQWLTSGSAYEQYF.

The J gene is TRBJ2-1, the V gene TRBV4-1; the match to TRBD2 covers 7 bases. The CDR3 has 16 amino acids. CDR1 and CDR2 from the germline V gene are MGHRA and YSYEKL. V lost 2 bases to trimming and J lost 3 bases; unmatched junction nucleotides: 7. The CDR3 DNA reads as TGCGCCAGCAGCCAACAATCCCTAGCGGACTACAATGAGCAGTTCTTC. It codes for CASSQQSLADYNEQFF.

The rearrangement links TRBV14 to TRBJ2-5, with no clear D. The CDR3 has 14 residues. V lost 2 bases to trimming and J lost 2 bases, with 9 bases between them. The germline CDR1 and CDR2 sequences are SGHDN and FVKESK. CDR3 nucleotides: TGTGCCAGCAGCCAACTCTTCGGTCAAGAGACCCAGTACTTC. Encoded protein: CASSQLFGQETQYF.

The rearrangement uses TRBV14 and TRBJ1-3; 8 nucleotides agree with TRBD1. The CDR3 spans 16 residues. Germline CDR1 SGHDN, CDR2 FVKESK. Unmatched junction bases numbered 15, after V lost 6 bases and J lost 8 bases. The CDR3 loop is CASSLRWPDREDTIYF. Here the CDR3 DNA reads TGTGCCAGCAGTCTGAGATGGCCGGACAGGGAAGACACCATATATTTT.

This sequence joins TRBV11-2 and TRBJ2-3; TRBD2 aligns across 7 bases. Germline CDR1 is SGHAT and CDR2 is FQNNGV. V trimming: 3 bases; J trimming: 0 bases; junction bases outside the gene matches: 9. There are 17 residues in the CDR3. The CDR3 nucleotides are TGTGCCAGCAGCTTGGCACTAGCGCCCTTTAGCACAGATACGCAGTATTTT. It translates to CASSLALAPFSTDTQYF.

The rearrangement uses TRBV27 and TRBJ2-3, with TRBD2 matching over 12 bases. The CDR3 is 16 residues long. Trimming at V came to 2 bases and at J to 2 bases, leaving 2 bases not matched to a gene. CDR1 and CDR2 (germline): MNHEY, SMNVEV (reference sequence). CDR3 nucleotides: TGTGCCAGCAGTTTACTAGCGGGAGGGCCCACAGATACGCAGTATTTT. Translation: CASSLLAGGPTDTQYF.

The chain links TRBV29-1 to TRBJ1-5; the match to TRBD1 covers 8 bases. This CDR3 region has 14 residues. The trim removed 5 bases at V and 3 bases at J, leaving 6 bases unmatched. Germline V gene lookup returns CDR1 SQVTM and CDR2 ANQGSEA. DNA for the CDR3: TGCAGCGTTATTCGGACAGGGTCCAATCAGCCCCAGCATTTT. Translated: CSVIRTGSNQPQHF. The full variable domain, with the rest looked up from reference TRBV29-1 and TRBJ1-5, is SAVISQKPSRDICQRGTSLTIQCQVDSQVTMMFWYRQQPGQSLTLIATANQGSEATYESGFVIDKFPISRPNLTFSTLTVSNMSPEDSSIYLCSVIRTGSNQPQHFGDGTRLSIL.

The chain has TRBV10-1 and TRBJ2-5, with TRBD2 identical over 10 bases. The ends lost 4 bases at V and 5 bases at J; junction bases unmatched: 1. The CDR3 covers 13 residues. Germline CDR1 is WNHNN and CDR2 is SYGVQD (reference sequence). The CDR3: CASSASGGETQYF. The DNA of the CDR3 is TGCGCCAGCAGTGCTAGCGGGGGCGAGACCCAGTACTTC.

This sequence joins TRBV27 and TRBJ1-1; TRBD1 matches 10 bases. This CDR3 region has 12 residues. Trimming took 8 bases from V and 5 from J; bases not matched to a gene: 2. Germline assignment: CDR1 MNHEY and CDR2 SMNVEV (reference sequence). CDR3 coding DNA: TGTGCCAGCCGGACAGGGGGGACTGAAGCTTTCTTT. This encodes CASRTGGTEAFF.

The sample holds one count of this clone. V is TRBV15 and J is TRBJ2-3, with D unresolved. V dropped 0 bases and J dropped 1 base, with 5 bases sitting between them. Germline lookup yields CDR1 LNHNV and CDR2 YYDKDF (reference sequence). The CDR3 runs 14 residues. The CDR3 region is CATSRDIGTDTQYF. CDR3 DNA sequence: TGTGCCACCAGCAGAGATATTGGCACAGATACGCAGTATTTT.

The chain links TRBV2 to TRBJ2-1; 10 bases are a match to TRBD2. V lost 6 bases and J lost 6; bases outside the gene matches: 8. Germline V gene data show CDR1 as SNHLY and CDR2 as FYNNEI. The CDR3 consists of 15 residues. The CDR3 nucleotides are TGTGCCAGCAGCCTCGGGACTAGCGACCCCAATGAGCAGTTCTTC. Translating it yields CASSLGTSDPNEQFF.